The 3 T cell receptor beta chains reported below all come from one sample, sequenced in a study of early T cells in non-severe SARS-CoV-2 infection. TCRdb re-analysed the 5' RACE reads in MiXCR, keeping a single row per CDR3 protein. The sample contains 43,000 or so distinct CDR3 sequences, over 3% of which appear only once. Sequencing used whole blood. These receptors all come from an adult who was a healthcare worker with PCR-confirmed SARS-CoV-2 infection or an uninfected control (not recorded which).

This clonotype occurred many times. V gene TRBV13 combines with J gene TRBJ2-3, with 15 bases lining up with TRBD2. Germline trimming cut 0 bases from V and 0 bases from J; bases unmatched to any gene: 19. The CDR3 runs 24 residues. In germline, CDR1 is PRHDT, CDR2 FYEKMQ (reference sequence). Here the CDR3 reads CASSLGVPGLAGGPKDVSTDTQYF. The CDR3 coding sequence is TGTGCCAGCAGCTTAGGAGTCCCGGGACTAGCGGGGGGACCTAAGGACGTTAGCACAGATACGCAGTATTTT.

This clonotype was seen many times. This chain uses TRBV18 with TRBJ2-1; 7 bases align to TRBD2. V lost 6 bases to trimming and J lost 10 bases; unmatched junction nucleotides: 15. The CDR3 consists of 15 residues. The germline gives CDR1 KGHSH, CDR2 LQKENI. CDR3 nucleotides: TGTGCCAGCTCCCAACCGCGGGAGCGCACAAGGGAGCAGTTCTTC. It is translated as CASSQPRERTREQFF.

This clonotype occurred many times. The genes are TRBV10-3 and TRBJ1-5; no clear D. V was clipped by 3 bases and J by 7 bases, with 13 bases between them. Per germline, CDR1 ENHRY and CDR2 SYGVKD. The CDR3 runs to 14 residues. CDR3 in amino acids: CAISDGRVGQPQHF. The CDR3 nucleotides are TGTGCCATCAGTGACGGGAGGGTAGGGCAGCCCCAGCATTTT.